A single T cell receptor (beta chain) is shown here with its context. Its antigen remains unidentified. The sample holds no much larger clone one base away, and base qualities are not on file. For the CD8 naive samples, CD45RO-negative cells were positively selected for CCR7, yielding a CD45RA+CCR7+ population from which TemRA cells were excluded. The donors were healthy, HIV-negative adults with no recently reported acute infections or vaccinations. Every donor was a Caucasian adult living in Nashville, Tennessee, USA. After blood collection by leukapheresis, PBMCs were isolated using Ficoll-Histopaque density gradient centrifugation and then cryopreserved in the vapor phase of liquid nitrogen. Purity and quantity of every magnetically sorted T cell population were checked by analytical flow cytometry. Each sorted fraction had its genomic DNA isolated and then quantified by UV absorbance on a Nanodrop 2000c.

TCR CDR3 regions were amplified from genomic DNA by multiplex PCR using the deep immunoSEQ assay. For each cell subset, the extracted genomic DNA was distributed evenly across all wells of several immunoSEQ 96-well plates, and each plate served as one replicate. For sorted subsets, roughly 190 ng of genomic DNA, equivalent to roughly 30,000 T cell genomes, went into each replicate PCR. The purified libraries were quantified using a Qubit 3.0 fluorometer, sized with a Bioanalyzer 2100, and then quantified again using the KAPA Library Quantification kit. A separate single-read 150-cycle Illumina NextSeq 550 flow cell was used to sequence each immunoSEQ 96-well plate. On the authors' methods: Because only junctional sequences without quality scores were contained in the immunoSEQ output, filtering matching that applied to full-length reads could not be performed. Sequences were annotated with PyIR, a Python wrapper for IgBLAST v1.9, using IMGT germline references to assign V/J genes and CDR3. Reads were filtered out if the reads had weak V/J assignments (E-value above 1e-6), no CDR3, stop codons, out-of-frame junctions, or ambiguous translated residues. V3J clonotypes were defined as sequences sharing an identical inferred V gene, J gene, and CDR3 amino acid sequence. Percentage overlap between repertoires was computed as shared unique clonotypes divided by the size of the smaller repertoire. RTK rarefaction, the Chao1 estimator, and Recon v2.1 estimates of unobserved clonotypes were used to assess repertoire richness. Generation probabilities for all TCRbeta clonotypes obtained by the gDNA method from four donors were computed using OLGA. In TCRdb, the immuneACCESS table is reduced to in-frame sequences with V and J assigned. These tables do not hold every clone; where another copy was compared, an unresolved V gene accounts for under half, and the others remain unexplained. V and J calls and clone size are those listed in that table; D and trimming were worked out from the DNA. This sample lists 2 million or so clones; over 85% were detected once. The ten largest clones take up roughly 1% of the sample.

The data were taken from a study of shared clonotypes between healthy human individuals (dated by TCRdb to 2020 to 2022). With regard to the full study: The cohort comprised two women and three men aged 18 to 49 years. Between about 0.94 and 8.9 billion PBMCs per donor were obtained by leukapheresis. For each donor, CD4 naive and CD4 memory were each run on three plates, CD8 naive on two plates, and CD8 memory on one plate. To estimate repertoire size and how much clonotype sharing occurs between individuals, the study deeply sequenced the blood TCR repertoires of five healthy adults. Different laboratories and diverse techniques were used to prepare libraries and sequence TCR repertoires, to increase sequencing depth and limit assay-specific biases. On the study overall, not on this receptor specifically: Sampling was restricted to blood, and TCR repertoires in tissue are likely to differ from TCR repertoires in blood. Incomplete sequencing was indicated by rarefaction of sorted-subset datasets, despite the large sequencing depth. Because the study included only a small number of donors, the genetic and exposure-history diversity represented was limited. Larger estimated clonotype richness was generally found for naive subsets than for memory subsets. Based on pairwise subsampling, the degree of clonotype sharing among donors was expected to be affected by sequencing depth. Sharing across a few donors was observed for 4.5% to 6.5% of naive CD4, over 3% of naive CD8, 2% to 2.5% of memory CD4, and around 0.44% of memory CD8 clonotypes. Higher generation probabilities were observed for clonotypes shared by all four sorted-subset donors than for non-shared clonotypes.

V loses 7 bases of germline sequence and J loses 8 bases, and the interval between the two ends is 12 bases. According to the germline V gene (reference sequence), CDR1 reads GTSNPN and CDR2 reads SVGIG. Reading from cysteine to phenylalanine, the CDR3 counts 12 amino acids. The kept DNA is CDR3 alone, 36 bases in frame from the first base. The specimen was naive CD8+ T cells sorted from blood. The cell subset or site label of this sample denotes: CD45RA+CCR7+. This clonotype was sampled from a man between 18 and 35 years old in good health. The rearrangement joined TRBV30 to TRBJ1-6, with no D gene named confidently. The DNA reads TGTGCCTATCTGATAAGCGATTCACCCCTCCACTTT. Its protein product is CAYLISDSPLHF.